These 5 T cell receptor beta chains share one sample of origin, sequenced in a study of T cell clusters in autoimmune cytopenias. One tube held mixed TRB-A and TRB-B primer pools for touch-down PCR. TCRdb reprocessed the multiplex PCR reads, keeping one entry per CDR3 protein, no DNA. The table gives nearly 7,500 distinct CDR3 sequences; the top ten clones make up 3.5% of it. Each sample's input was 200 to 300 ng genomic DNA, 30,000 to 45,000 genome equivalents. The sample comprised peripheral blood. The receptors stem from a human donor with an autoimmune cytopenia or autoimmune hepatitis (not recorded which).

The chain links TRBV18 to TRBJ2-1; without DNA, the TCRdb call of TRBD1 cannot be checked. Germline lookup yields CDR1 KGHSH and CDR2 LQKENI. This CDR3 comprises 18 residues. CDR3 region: CASSPRTGATKKYNEQFF.

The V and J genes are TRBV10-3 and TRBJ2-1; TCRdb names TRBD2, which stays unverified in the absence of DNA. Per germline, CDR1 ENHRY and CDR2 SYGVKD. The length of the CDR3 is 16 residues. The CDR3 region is CAISEELAGGGNEQFF.

CDR3 residues: CSARDRRRTIGETQYF. The gene calls are TRBV20-1 and TRBJ2-5; absent DNA, TCRdb's TRBD1 call cannot be checked. The CDR3 runs 16 residues. Germline CDR1 reads DFQATT; CDR2 reads SNEGSKA (reference sequence).

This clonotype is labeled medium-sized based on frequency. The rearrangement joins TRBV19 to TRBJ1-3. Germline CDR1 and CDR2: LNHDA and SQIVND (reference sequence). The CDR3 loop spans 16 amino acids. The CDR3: CASSILPGNSGNTIYF.

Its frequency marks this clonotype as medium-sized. The CDR3 is CASNQDRGDGDTQYF. The chain uses TRBV6-1 and TRBJ2-3; TCRdb returns TRBD1, unconfirmable since there is no DNA. Germline V gene lookup returns CDR1 MNHNS and CDR2 SASEGT. The CDR3 sequence is 15 residues long.